This T cell receptor (beta chain) was obtained from a study of blood T cell repertoires in COVID-19. This CDR3 has 14 amino acids. Germline V lookup: CDR1 MNHEY, CDR2 SMNVEV (reference sequence). Trimming left V 4 bases short and J 2 bases short, with 12 bases between. Sequenced by immunoSEQ multiplex PCR; TCRdb stores in-frame clones only, minus some. Of some 29,000 clones in the sample, roughly 79% were seen once. A few counts support this clone. The chain links TRBV27 to TRBJ2-7, with unresolved D. The sample was peripheral blood. This TCR was recovered from a man between 65 and 85 years old with acute or convalescent COVID-19. CDR3 loop: CASSSHLLTYEQYF. The CDR3 bases are TGTGCCAGCAGTTCCCACTTGTTAACCTACGAGCAGTACTTC.